This is a list of T cell receptor beta chains from one sample in a study of cytomegalovirus exposure and HLA in healthy donors. Profiling relied on immunoSEQ multiplex PCR, and the TCRdb table lists in-frame clones only, not all of them. The data show roughly 190,000 clones, roughly four fifths seen once. The sample consisted of PBMCs. The source of these receptors is a woman aged 25 to 39 in good health and CMV-seropositive. CDR3s include the opening cysteine and the closing phenylalanine or tryptophan. D genes are given only for firm matches. Rows may omit the clone size; those that give it use once, few, many or a size class.

cdr3_nt: TGCGCCAGCAGCCCCTCAGGCAGTAGCACAGATACGCAGTATTTT; cdr3_aa: CASSPSGSSTDTQYF; v_call: TRBV5-1; clone_size: -; j_call: TRBJ2-3; d_call: -
cdr3_nt: TGTGCCAGCTCACCTGGACGGGGAAAAAACATTCAGTACTTC; cdr3_aa: CASSPGRGKNIQYF; v_call: TRBV18; clone_size: -; j_call: TRBJ2-4; d_call: -
cdr3_nt: TGTGCCAGCAGTGGACAGGTCTACGAGCAGTACTTC; cdr3_aa: CASSGQVYEQYF; v_call: TRBV6-1; clone_size: -; j_call: TRBJ2-7; d_call: -
cdr3_nt: TGTGCCAGTAGTCTGACAGGTTCCCACGAGCAGTACTTC; cdr3_aa: CASSLTGSHEQYF; v_call: TRBV19; clone_size: -; j_call: TRBJ2-7; d_call: -
cdr3_nt: TGTGCCAGCAGCCTATCAGACGGGGGGAGCACTGAAGCTTTCTTT; cdr3_aa: CASSLSDGGSTEAFF; v_call: TRBV11-2; clone_size: -; j_call: TRBJ1-1; d_call: -
cdr3_nt: TGTGCCAGCAGTTCGACTAGCGCCAGCACAGATACGCAGTATTTT; cdr3_aa: CASSSTSASTDTQYF; v_call: TRBV2; clone_size: -; j_call: TRBJ2-3; d_call: TRBD2
cdr3_nt: TGCAGCGTTGGGACAGGACTCCACACTGAAGCTTTCTTT; cdr3_aa: CSVGTGLHTEAFF; v_call: TRBV29-1; clone_size: -; j_call: TRBJ1-1; d_call: TRBD1
cdr3_nt: TGTGCCAGTAGTTCGGTCCCGGGACTAGCGGGATCCGGGGAGCTGTTTTTT; cdr3_aa: CASSSVPGLAGSGELFF; v_call: TRBV19; clone_size: -; j_call: TRBJ2-2; d_call: TRBD2
cdr3_nt: TGTGCCAGCAGCCAAGAAGTCAGCGCCTACGAGCAGTACTTC; cdr3_aa: CASSQEVSAYEQYF; v_call: TRBV4-2; clone_size: once; j_call: TRBJ2-7; d_call: -
cdr3_nt: TGCGCCAGCAGTCCTGACAGGTCTAACTATGGCTACACCTTC; cdr3_aa: CASSPDRSNYGYTF; v_call: TRBV10-2; clone_size: once; j_call: TRBJ1-2; d_call: -
cdr3_nt: TGTGCCAGCAGCCCGGGACTAGCGGGAGTAAGGATCGAGCAGTACTTC; cdr3_aa: CASSPGLAGVRIEQYF; v_call: TRBV5-4; clone_size: -; j_call: TRBJ2-7; d_call: TRBD2
cdr3_nt: TGTGCCAGCAGTTCCGGAGCGGGAGGGCTTTCCTACAATGAGCAGTTCTTC; cdr3_aa: CASSSGAGGLSYNEQFF; v_call: TRBV28; clone_size: -; j_call: TRBJ2-1; d_call: TRBD2
cdr3_nt: TGTGCCATCAGCGAGGGACTAGCAGGAGATACGCAGTATTTT; cdr3_aa: CAISEGLAGDTQYF; v_call: TRBV10-3; clone_size: once; j_call: TRBJ2-3; d_call: TRBD2
cdr3_nt: TGTGCCAGCAGCTTGGGCCGGGAGGGCAAGATTAATTCACCCCTCCACTTT; cdr3_aa: CASSLGREGKINSPLHF; v_call: TRBV5-6; clone_size: -; j_call: TRBJ1-6; d_call: -
cdr3_nt: TGTGCCAGCAGTTTCGGCAGGGGGCAGGCTGGCTACACCTTC; cdr3_aa: CASSFGRGQAGYTF; v_call: TRBV6-5; clone_size: -; j_call: TRBJ1-2; d_call: TRBD1
cdr3_nt: TGTGCCAGCAGCCGACTAGCGGGAGGTGGCTACGAGCAGTACTTC; cdr3_aa: CASSRLAGGGYEQYF; v_call: TRBV5-4; clone_size: -; j_call: TRBJ2-7; d_call: TRBD2
cdr3_nt: TGTGCCAGCAGCATCCGTGGAGCGGGATCTTACGAGCAGTACTTC; cdr3_aa: CASSIRGAGSYEQYF; v_call: TRBV28; clone_size: -; j_call: TRBJ2-7; d_call: TRBD2
cdr3_nt: TGTGCCAGCAGTCCCCCCACGAGAGCGGTCGAGACCCAGTACTTC; cdr3_aa: CASSPPTRAVETQYF; v_call: TRBV28; clone_size: -; j_call: TRBJ2-5; d_call: -
cdr3_nt: TGTGCCAGCAGCTTGGGGACAGGCTACGAGCAGTACTTC; cdr3_aa: CASSLGTGYEQYF; v_call: TRBV5-4; clone_size: -; j_call: TRBJ2-7; d_call: TRBD1
cdr3_nt: TGTGCCAGCAGGGGACAGGGGAGAGCTCAGCCCCAGCATTTT; cdr3_aa: CASRGQGRAQPQHF; v_call: TRBV28; clone_size: few; j_call: TRBJ1-5; d_call: TRBD1
cdr3_nt: TGTGCCAGCAGTTACCTTTCTAACTATGGCTACACCTTC; cdr3_aa: CASSYLSNYGYTF; v_call: TRBV6-5; clone_size: -; j_call: TRBJ1-2; d_call: -
cdr3_nt: TGTGCCAGCAGGGAACTAGCGGGAGCGACCAAAAACATTCAGTACTTC; cdr3_aa: CASRELAGATKNIQYF; v_call: TRBV2; clone_size: -; j_call: TRBJ2-4; d_call: TRBD2
cdr3_nt: TGCGCCAGCAGCCCCAAACTGACTTTAGGGGGGGCCGGGGAGCTGTTTTTT; cdr3_aa: CASSPKLTLGGAGELFF; v_call: TRBV4-1; clone_size: -; j_call: TRBJ2-2; d_call: -
cdr3_nt: TGTGCCAGCAGCGTAAGAGGGTGGGACACTAGGTTGACCCTAGCCAAAAACATTCAGTACTTC; cdr3_aa: CASSVRGWDTRLTLAKNIQYF; v_call: TRBV9; clone_size: -; j_call: TRBJ2-4; d_call: -
cdr3_nt: TGTGCCAGCAGCTTAGCTAGCGGGAGGGAGACCCAGTACTTC; cdr3_aa: CASSLASGRETQYF; v_call: TRBV7-9; clone_size: -; j_call: TRBJ2-5; d_call: TRBD2
cdr3_nt: TGTGCCAGCTCACCACCGGGGACAGGTTACAATGAGCAGTTCTTC; cdr3_aa: CASSPPGTGYNEQFF; v_call: TRBV18; clone_size: -; j_call: TRBJ2-1; d_call: TRBD1
cdr3_nt: TGTGCCAGCAGCTTAGGTCTGCCCCAGGCGCAGTATTTT; cdr3_aa: CASSLGLPQAQYF; v_call: TRBV7-2; clone_size: -; j_call: TRBJ2-3; d_call: -
cdr3_nt: TGTGCCAGCAGTTTAAATCTAAATGAAAAACTGTTTTTT; cdr3_aa: CASSLNLNEKLFF; v_call: TRBV28; clone_size: -; j_call: TRBJ1-4; d_call: -
cdr3_nt: TGTGCCAGCAGCCAAGCGGGGGGAAACACCATATATTTT; cdr3_aa: CASSQAGGNTIYF; v_call: TRBV14; clone_size: few; j_call: TRBJ1-3; d_call: -
cdr3_nt: TGTGCCAGCAATGACAAACAGGGGGCAGGGACAGATACGCAGTATTTT; cdr3_aa: CASNDKQGAGTDTQYF; v_call: TRBV6-1; clone_size: -; j_call: TRBJ2-3; d_call: TRBD1
cdr3_nt: TGCGCCAGCAGCTTGGAGTCGGTCAGGGGTTACGAGCAGTACTTC; cdr3_aa: CASSLESVRGYEQYF; v_call: TRBV5-1; clone_size: -; j_call: TRBJ2-7; d_call: -
cdr3_nt: TGTGCCAGCAAACGGGACACCGGGAACACTGAAGCTTTCTTT; cdr3_aa: CASKRDTGNTEAFF; v_call: TRBV6-4; clone_size: -; j_call: TRBJ1-1; d_call: -
cdr3_nt: TGTGCCAGCACCCTAGGGGCCTCCGGGAATGAGCAGTTCTTC; cdr3_aa: CASTLGASGNEQFF; v_call: TRBV27; clone_size: -; j_call: TRBJ2-1; d_call: -
cdr3_nt: TGTGCCAGCAGTGAAACAGGGACGGATGGCTACACCTTC; cdr3_aa: CASSETGTDGYTF; v_call: TRBV6-4; clone_size: -; j_call: TRBJ1-2; d_call: -
cdr3_nt: TGTGCCAGCAGCGCACAGGCAAGCAACACAGATACGCAGTATTTT; cdr3_aa: CASSAQASNTDTQYF; v_call: TRBV7-9; clone_size: -; j_call: TRBJ2-3; d_call: -
cdr3_nt: TGTGCCAGCTCACCACTCACGGGGAACACTGAAGCTTTCTTT; cdr3_aa: CASSPLTGNTEAFF; v_call: TRBV18; clone_size: -; j_call: TRBJ1-1; d_call: -
cdr3_nt: TGTGCCAGCAGTTTATCGTGGGCCAGGGGGCGACCCACTGAAGCTTTCTTT; cdr3_aa: CASSLSWARGRPTEAFF; v_call: TRBV27; clone_size: -; j_call: TRBJ1-1; d_call: TRBD1
cdr3_nt: TGCGCCAGCAGCTTGGGGGCGGGCCGCGATTACAATGAGCAGTTCTTC; cdr3_aa: CASSLGAGRDYNEQFF; v_call: TRBV5-1; clone_size: -; j_call: TRBJ2-1; d_call: -
cdr3_nt: TGCGCCAGCAGCTTGCGGTCAGGGTCGAACACCGGGGAGCTGTTTTTT; cdr3_aa: CASSLRSGSNTGELFF; v_call: TRBV5-1; clone_size: few; j_call: TRBJ2-2; d_call: -
cdr3_nt: TGTGCCAGCAGTTCGAGGGACAGCTTGAACACTGAAGCTTTCTTT; cdr3_aa: CASSSRDSLNTEAFF; v_call: TRBV27; clone_size: -; j_call: TRBJ1-1; d_call: TRBD1
cdr3_nt: TGTGCCAGCAGTTTTGGACAGGTCCAAGAGACCCAGTACTTC; cdr3_aa: CASSFGQVQETQYF; v_call: TRBV6-1; clone_size: -; j_call: TRBJ2-5; d_call: TRBD1
cdr3_nt: TGCAGCGCCTCAGGGGGCACCGGGGAGCTGTTTTTT; cdr3_aa: CSASGGTGELFF; v_call: TRBV29-1; clone_size: -; j_call: TRBJ2-2; d_call: TRBD1